Below are 2 T cell receptor beta chains sequenced from a single sample in a study of T cell responses to AZD1222 COVID-19 vaccine (dated by TCRdb to the early 2020s). The library came from the immunoSEQ multiplex PCR assay. TCRdb retrieved this table from immuneACCESS and kept in-frame rearrangements only. Not all clones are present; in checked studies, unresolved V genes account for under half, and no reason is known for the remainder. This sample comprises 80,000 or so clones, about nine tenths of them detected only once. The ten largest clones represent under 5% of the sample. What this sample's time point label stands for: baseline before first vaccination. The treatment or condition label, read with the paper, signifies: meningococcal conjugate vaccine given as trial control. The sequenced sample was peripheral blood, obtained on day 0 of MenACWY control vaccination. These receptors were taken from an adult in good health.

The chain links TRBV5-1 to TRBJ2-3; TRBD2 aligns across 13 bases. CDR1 and CDR2 (germline): SGHRS, YFSETQ. The CDR3 runs 16 residues. J was trimmed by 2 bases and V by 4 bases; bases with no gene match: 4. In DNA, the CDR3 is TGCGCCAGCAGCCCGGGACTAGCGGGATACACAGATACGCAGTATTTT. Translating it yields CASSPGLAGYTDTQYF.

The rearrangement links TRBV7-2 to TRBJ1-6; no definite D call. V shed 1 base and J shed 14 bases, with 12 bases lying between them. Germline CDR1 and CDR2: SGHTA and FQGNSA. The CDR3 sequence is 13 residues long. The CDR3 loop reads CASSLDNSVALHF. CDR3 in DNA: TGTGCCAGCAGCTTAGATAATAGTGTAGCCCTCCACTTT.